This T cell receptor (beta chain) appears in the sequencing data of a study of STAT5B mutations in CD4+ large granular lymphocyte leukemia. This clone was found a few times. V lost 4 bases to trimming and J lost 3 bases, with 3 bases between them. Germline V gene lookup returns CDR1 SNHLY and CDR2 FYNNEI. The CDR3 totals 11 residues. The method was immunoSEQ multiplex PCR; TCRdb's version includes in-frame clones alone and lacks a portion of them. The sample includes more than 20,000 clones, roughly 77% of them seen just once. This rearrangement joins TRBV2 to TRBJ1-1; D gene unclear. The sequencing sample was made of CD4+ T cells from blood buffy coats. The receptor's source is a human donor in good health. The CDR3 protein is CASSVDTEAFF. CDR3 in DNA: TGTGCCAGCAGTGTAGACACTGAAGCTTTCTTT.